Only a few counts were recorded for the clone carrying this T cell receptor beta chain. Its antigen is currently unknown. Use of 60 Vbeta and 13 Jbeta primers characterized the PCR. The method was immunoSEQ multiplex PCR; TCRdb's version includes in-frame clones alone and lacks a portion of them. Here the sample spans 110,000 or so clones, 74% being singletons. The sample belongs to a study of cytomegalovirus exposure and HLA in healthy donors. Study overall: There were approximately 400 genotyped donors. Of these, roughly 82% fell in the genetic ancestry cluster associated with self-reported Caucasian donors. Study-level findings and limits: It emerged from a later analysis that several of the most significant clusters appeared to be linked to common viral pathogens. Later analysis found that TCR beta chains associated with HLA were more clonally expanded than other, equally common chains.

CDR1 and CDR2 from the germline V gene are SGDLS and YYNGEE. V was clipped by 0 bases and J by 2 bases; unmatched bases: 9. This CDR3 has 19 amino acids. The clonotype was recovered from a human donor in good health. Sequencing was done on a sample of PBMCs. V is TRBV9 and J is TRBJ2-1, with 12 nucleotides matching TRBD2. CDR3 sequence: CASSVATSGSISPYNEQFF. The CDR3 bases are TGTGCCAGCAGCGTAGCGACTAGCGGGAGTATCAGCCCCTACAATGAGCAGTTCTTC.